The rows below give T cell receptor beta chains drawn from one sample of a study of T cell repertoires in cytomegalovirus infection. Antigen specificity for these receptors is unknown. MiXCR, run by TCRdb on the reads, gives a single entry per CDR3 protein. The table has roughly 860,000 distinct CDR3 sequences, around a third seen once. This specimen was cultured CD8+ T cells from PBMCs, taken from culture after CMV antigen stimulation. The receptors come from a human donor in good health (CMV status not recorded). Some clones in this sample may be carry-over from other donors' samples. Each CDR3 is given without its conserved first and last residue. Fields, in order: V gene, J gene, CDR3 protein.

TRBV5-6	TRBJ1-2	ASSLDRAGVDAGYT
TRBV12-3/TRBV12-4	TRBJ2-5	ASSLAGVEETQY
TRBV2	TRBJ1-3	AILTNGQDGAQGNTIY
TRBV25-1	TRBJ2-1	ASSVGLRNEQF
TRBV7-6	TRBJ2-2	ASSFKPGGSTGELF
TRBV7-8	TRBJ2-2	ASIPTGGTGELF
TRBV4-2	TRBJ1-3	ASSHLDSSGNTIY
TRBV7-6	TRBJ2-1	ASSLRGTVNEQF
TRBV9	TRBJ2-3	ASSPIGQPNTDTQY
TRBV5-4	TRBJ2-2	ASNLKDPGRTGELF
TRBV6-5	TRBJ2-5	ASSYSRRRETQY
TRBV10-3	TRBJ1-6	AISDPSVGRHSYNSPLH
TRBV5-4	TRBJ2-4	ASSASGGRDKNIQY
TRBV7-2	TRBJ2-1	ASSLVDPRGQF
TRBV5-3	TRBJ2-5	ASSLTDPQETQY
TRBV7-6	TRBJ2-1	ASSLVSGAHNEQF
TRBV7-3	TRBJ2-5	ASNERGRGTQY